This T cell receptor beta chain was recorded in a study of CD4+ T cells in melanoma (dated by TCRdb to 2021 to 2024). Regarding the study in general: The study examined neoantigen-specific CD4+ T cells in human melanoma. General study outcomes and caveats: The report described a correlation between neoantigen-specific CD4+ T cells and the function of CD8+ T cells, macrophages and B cells. According to the report, neoantigen-specific CD4+ T cells in melanoma displayed diverse differentiation states.

The germline V gene (reference sequence) gives CDR1 as LNHDA and CDR2 as SQIVND. V is cut by 4 bases and J by 3 bases, and the space between the germline ends is 12 bases. The CDR3, cysteine through phenylalanine, is 15 amino acids long. The retained sequence is limited to the CDR3, 45 bases, with the frame set at the first base. Donors were patients with melanoma. Libraries were built with the immunoSEQ multiplex PCR assay. Drawn from immuneACCESS, this table holds only the in-frame rearrangements with V and J called that TCRdb kept. Clones are partly lost; checked studies trace under half to an unresolved V gene and leave the rest unexplained. The sample includes 140,000 or so clones, with about 93% observed a single time. The top ten constitute 1.5% of the sample. This clone was detected only once. This receptor's antigen is unknown. Per-base quality was not reported, and no clone a single base away is much larger than it.

The receptor comes from a human donor with melanoma. The rearranged segments are TRBV19 and TRBJ1-4, with the identity of the D gene unclear. The CDR3 region reads CASSTSVAANEKLFF. The sequenced DNA is TGTGCCAGTAGTACCAGCGTTGCAGCTAATGAAAAACTGTTTTTT.